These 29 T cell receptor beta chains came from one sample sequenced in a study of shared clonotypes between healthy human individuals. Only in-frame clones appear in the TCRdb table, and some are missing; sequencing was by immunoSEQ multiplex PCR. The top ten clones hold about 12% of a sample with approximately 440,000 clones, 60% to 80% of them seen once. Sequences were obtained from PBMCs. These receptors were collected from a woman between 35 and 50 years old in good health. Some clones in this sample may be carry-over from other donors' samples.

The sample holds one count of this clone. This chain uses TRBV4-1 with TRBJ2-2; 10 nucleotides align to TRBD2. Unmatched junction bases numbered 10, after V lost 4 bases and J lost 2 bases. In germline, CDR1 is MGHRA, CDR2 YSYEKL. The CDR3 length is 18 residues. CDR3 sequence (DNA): TGCGCCAGCAGCCTAAGTCCTAGCGGGAGCGGTAACACCGGGGAGCTGTTTTTT. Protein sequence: CASSLSPSGSGNTGELFF.

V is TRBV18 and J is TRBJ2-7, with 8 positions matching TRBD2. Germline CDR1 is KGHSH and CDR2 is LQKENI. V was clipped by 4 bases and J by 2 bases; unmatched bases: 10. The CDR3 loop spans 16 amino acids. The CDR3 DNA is TGTGCCAGCTCACTTACCGGGACGGGAGGGACCTACGAGCAGTACTTC. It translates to CASSLTGTGGTYEQYF.

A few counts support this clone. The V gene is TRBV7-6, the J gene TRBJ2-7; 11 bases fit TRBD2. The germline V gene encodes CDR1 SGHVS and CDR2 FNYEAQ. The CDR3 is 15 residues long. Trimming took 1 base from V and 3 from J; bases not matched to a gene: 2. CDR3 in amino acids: CASSLDTSGSYEQYF. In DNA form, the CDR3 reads TGTGCCAGCAGCTTAGATACTAGCGGGAGCTACGAGCAGTACTTC.

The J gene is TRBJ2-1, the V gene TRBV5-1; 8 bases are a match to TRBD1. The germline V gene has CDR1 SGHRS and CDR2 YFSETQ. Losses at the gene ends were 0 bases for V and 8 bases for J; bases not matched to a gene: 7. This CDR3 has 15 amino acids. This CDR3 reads CASSLVSGGADEQFF. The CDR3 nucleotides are TGCGCCAGCAGCTTGGTGTCAGGGGGCGCGGATGAGCAGTTCTTC.

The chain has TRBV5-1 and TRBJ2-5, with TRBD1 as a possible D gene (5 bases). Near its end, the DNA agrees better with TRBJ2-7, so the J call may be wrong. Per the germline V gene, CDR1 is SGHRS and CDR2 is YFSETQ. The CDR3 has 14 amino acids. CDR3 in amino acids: CASSLGQGGYEQYF. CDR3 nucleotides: TGCGCCAGCAGCTTGGGGCAGGGCGGCTACGAGCAGTACTTC.

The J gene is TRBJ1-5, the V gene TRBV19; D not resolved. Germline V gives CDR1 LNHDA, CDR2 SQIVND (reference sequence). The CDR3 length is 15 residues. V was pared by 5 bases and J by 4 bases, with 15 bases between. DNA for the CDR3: TGTGCCAGTAGTCGCGACAATGTCGGGAATCAGCCCCAGCATTTT. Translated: CASSRDNVGNQPQHF. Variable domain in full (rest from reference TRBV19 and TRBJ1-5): DGGITQSPKYLFRKEGQNVTLSCEQNLNHDAMYWYRQDPGQGLRLIYYSQIVNDFQKGDIAEGYSVSREKKESFPLTVTSAQKNPTAFYLCASSRDNVGNQPQHFGDGTRLSIL.

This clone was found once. The CDR3 region has the DNA TGTGCCAGCAGCCCGATGACTAGCCCTAGCACAGATACGCAGTATTTT. It encodes CASSPMTSPSTDTQYF. The J gene is TRBJ2-3, the V gene TRBV9; 7 bases fit TRBD2. The CDR3 contains 16 residues. J lost 0 bases, V lost 4 bases, and 8 bases had no gene match. Germline CDR1 is SGDLS and CDR2 is YYNGEE.

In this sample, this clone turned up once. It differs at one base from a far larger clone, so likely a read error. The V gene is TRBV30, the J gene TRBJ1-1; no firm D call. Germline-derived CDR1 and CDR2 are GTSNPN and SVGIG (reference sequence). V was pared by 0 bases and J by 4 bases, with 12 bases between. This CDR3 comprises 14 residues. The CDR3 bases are TGTGCCTGGAGTGTCGGACTCTGGGGCACTGAAGCTTTCTTT. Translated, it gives CAWSVGLWGTEAFF.

CDR3: CASSRTLSGNTIYF. For the CDR3, the DNA is TGTGCCAGCAGTAGGACTCTCTCTGGAAACACCATATATTTT. The rearrangement links TRBV6-5 to TRBJ1-3; no definite D call. The CDR3 has 14 amino acids. V gave up 5 bases and J gave up 0 bases, with 8 bases separating them. CDR1 and CDR2 from the germline V gene are MNHEY and SVGAGI.

The CDR3 region is CSVLGYEQYF. CDR3 nucleotide sequence: TGCAGCGTTCTAGGCTACGAGCAGTACTTC. The chain employs TRBV29-1 and TRBJ2-5; D remains ambiguous. The J call is in doubt because the DNA end fits TRBJ2-7 better. The CDR3 spans 10 residues. Looked up from germline, CDR1 is SQVTM and CDR2 is ANQGSEA.

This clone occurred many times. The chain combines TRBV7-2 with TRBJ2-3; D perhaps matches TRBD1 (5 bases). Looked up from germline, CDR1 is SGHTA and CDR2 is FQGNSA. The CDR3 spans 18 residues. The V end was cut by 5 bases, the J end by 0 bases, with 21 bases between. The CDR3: CASSLGSRVGLSTDTQYF. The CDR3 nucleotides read TGTGCCAGCAGCCTAGGTTCCAGGGTCGGGTTAAGCACAGATACGCAGTATTTT. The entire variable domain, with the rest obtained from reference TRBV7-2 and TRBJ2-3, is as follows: GAGVSQSPSNKVTEKGKDVELRCDPISGHTALYWYRQSLGQGLEFLIYFQGNSAPDKSGLPSDRFSAERTGGSVSTLTIQRTQQEDSAVYLCASSLGSRVGLSTDTQYFGPGTRLTVL.

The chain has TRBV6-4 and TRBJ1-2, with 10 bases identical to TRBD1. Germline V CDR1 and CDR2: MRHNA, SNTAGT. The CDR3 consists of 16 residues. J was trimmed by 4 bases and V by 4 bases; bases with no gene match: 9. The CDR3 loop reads CASSAPGQGFPYGYTF. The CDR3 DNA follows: TGTGCCAGCAGTGCTCCGGGACAGGGGTTCCCCTATGGCTACACCTTC.

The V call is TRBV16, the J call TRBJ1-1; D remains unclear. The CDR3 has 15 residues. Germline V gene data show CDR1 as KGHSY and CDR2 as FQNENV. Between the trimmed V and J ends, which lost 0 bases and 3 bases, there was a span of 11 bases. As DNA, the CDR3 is TGTGCCAGCAGCCAATCGATCGGGTTTTACACTGAAGCTTTCTTT. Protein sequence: CASSQSIGFYTEAFF.

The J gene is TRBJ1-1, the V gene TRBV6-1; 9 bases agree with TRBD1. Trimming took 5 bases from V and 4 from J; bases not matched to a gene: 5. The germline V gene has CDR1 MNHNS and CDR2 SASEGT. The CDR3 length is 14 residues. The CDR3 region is CASSYGQGSTEAFF. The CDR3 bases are TGTGCCAGCAGTTATGGACAGGGGAGCACTGAAGCTTTCTTT.

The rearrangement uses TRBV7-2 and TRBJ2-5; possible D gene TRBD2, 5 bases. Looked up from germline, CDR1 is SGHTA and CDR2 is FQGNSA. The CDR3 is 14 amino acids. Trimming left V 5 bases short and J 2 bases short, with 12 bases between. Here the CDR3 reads CASSTGLIQETQYF. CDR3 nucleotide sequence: TGTGCCAGCAGCACTGGACTTATTCAAGAGACCCAGTACTTC.

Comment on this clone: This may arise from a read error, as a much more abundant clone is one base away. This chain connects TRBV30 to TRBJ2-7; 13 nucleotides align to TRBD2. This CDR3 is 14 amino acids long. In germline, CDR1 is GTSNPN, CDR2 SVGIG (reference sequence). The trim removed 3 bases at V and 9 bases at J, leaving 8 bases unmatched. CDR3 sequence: CAWRLLAGGPRQYF. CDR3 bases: TGTGCCTGGAGGCTACTAGCGGGAGGGCCGAGGCAGTACTTC.

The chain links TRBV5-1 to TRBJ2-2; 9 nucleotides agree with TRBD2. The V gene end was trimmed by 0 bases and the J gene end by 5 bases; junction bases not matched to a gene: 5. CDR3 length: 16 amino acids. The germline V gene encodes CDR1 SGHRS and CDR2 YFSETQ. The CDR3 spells CASSLGLAAGTGELFF. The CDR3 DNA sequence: TGCGCCAGCAGCTTGGGACTAGCGGCCGGAACCGGGGAGCTGTTTTTT.

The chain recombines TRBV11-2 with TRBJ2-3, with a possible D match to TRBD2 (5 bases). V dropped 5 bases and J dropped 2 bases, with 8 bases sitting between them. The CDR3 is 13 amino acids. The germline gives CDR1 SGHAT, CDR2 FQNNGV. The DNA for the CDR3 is TGTGCCAGCAGCCTGACTACCACAGATACGCAGTATTTT. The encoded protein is CASSLTTTDTQYF.

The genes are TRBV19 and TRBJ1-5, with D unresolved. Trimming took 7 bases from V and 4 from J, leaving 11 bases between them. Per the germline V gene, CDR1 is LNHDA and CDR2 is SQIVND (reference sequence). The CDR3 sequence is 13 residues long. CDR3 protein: CASKRTTNQPQHF. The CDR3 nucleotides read TGTGCCAGTAAGAGGACCACTAATCAGCCCCAGCATTTT. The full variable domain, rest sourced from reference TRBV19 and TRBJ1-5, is DGGITQSPKYLFRKEGQNVTLSCEQNLNHDAMYWYRQDPGQGLRLIYYSQIVNDFQKGDIAEGYSVSREKKESFPLTVTSAQKNPTAFYLCASKRTTNQPQHFGDGTRLSIL.

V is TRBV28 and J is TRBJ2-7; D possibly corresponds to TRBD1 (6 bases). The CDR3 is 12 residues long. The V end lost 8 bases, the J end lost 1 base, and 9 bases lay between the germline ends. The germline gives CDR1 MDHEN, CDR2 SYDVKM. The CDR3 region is CASQGQSYEQYF. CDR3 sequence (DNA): TGTGCCAGCCAAGGACAGTCCTACGAGCAGTACTTC. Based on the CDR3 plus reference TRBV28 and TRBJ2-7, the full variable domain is DVKVTQSSRYLVKRTGEKVFLECVQDMDHENMFWYRQDPGLGLRLIYFSYDVKMKEKGDIPEGYSVSREKKERFSLILESASTNQTSMYLCASQGQSYEQYFGPGTRLTVT.

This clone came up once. The DNA of the CDR3 is TGTGCCATTTTAGCGGGACCGTCCTACAATGAGCAGTTCTTC. Translating gives CAILAGPSYNEQFF. This chain joins TRBV6-1 and TRBJ2-1; 8 bases are a match to TRBD2. The CDR3 covers 14 residues. The junction had 6 bases not matched to a gene; V was cut back by 10 bases and J by 1 base. The germline CDR1 and CDR2 sequences are MNHNS and SASEGT.

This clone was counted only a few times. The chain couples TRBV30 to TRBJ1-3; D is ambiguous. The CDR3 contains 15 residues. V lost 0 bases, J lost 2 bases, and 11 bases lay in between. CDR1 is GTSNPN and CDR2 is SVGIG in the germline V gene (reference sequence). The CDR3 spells CAWSVLAAPGNTIYF. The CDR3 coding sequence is TGTGCCTGGAGTGTACTTGCCGCTCCTGGAAACACCATATATTTT. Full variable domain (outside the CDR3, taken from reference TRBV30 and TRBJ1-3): SQTIHQWPATLVQPVGSPLSLECTVEGTSNPNLYWYRQAAGRGLQLLFYSVGIGQISSEVPQNLSASRPQDRQFILSSKKLLLSDSGFYLCAWSVLAAPGNTIYFGEGSWLTVV.

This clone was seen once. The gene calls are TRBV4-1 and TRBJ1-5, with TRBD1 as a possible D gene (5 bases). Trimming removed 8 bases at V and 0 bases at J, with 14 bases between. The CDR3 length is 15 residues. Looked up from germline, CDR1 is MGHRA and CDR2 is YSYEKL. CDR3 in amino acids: CASSERQNSNQPQHF. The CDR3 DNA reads TGCGCCAGCTCGGAAAGACAGAATAGCAATCAGCCCCAGCATTTT.

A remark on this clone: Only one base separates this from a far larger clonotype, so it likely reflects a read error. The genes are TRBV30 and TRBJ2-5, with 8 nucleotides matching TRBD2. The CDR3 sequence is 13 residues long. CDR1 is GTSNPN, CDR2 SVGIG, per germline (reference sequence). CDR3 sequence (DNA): TGTGCCTGGAGTGCGCCAGCGGGGGAGACCCAGCACTTC. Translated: CAWSAPAGETQHF.

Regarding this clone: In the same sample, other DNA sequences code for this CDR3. The chain's CDR3 is CSSWTGGGSYGYTF. In DNA form, the CDR3 reads TGCAGCTCGTGGACGGGGGGCGGAAGCTATGGCTACACCTTC. This chain joins TRBV29-1 and TRBJ1-2; weak D call: TRBD1 (6 bases). Deletions cut 8 bases from V and 4 bases from J, with 20 bases between. Germline loops: CDR1 SQVTM, CDR2 ANQGSEA. This CDR3 is built from 14 residues.

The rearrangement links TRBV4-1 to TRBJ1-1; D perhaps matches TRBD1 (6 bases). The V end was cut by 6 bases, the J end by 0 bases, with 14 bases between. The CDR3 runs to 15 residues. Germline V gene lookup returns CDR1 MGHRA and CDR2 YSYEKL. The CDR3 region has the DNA TGCGCCAGCAGGCTGGTGGGGGCGGTGAACACTGAAGCTTTCTTT. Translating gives CASRLVGAVNTEAFF.

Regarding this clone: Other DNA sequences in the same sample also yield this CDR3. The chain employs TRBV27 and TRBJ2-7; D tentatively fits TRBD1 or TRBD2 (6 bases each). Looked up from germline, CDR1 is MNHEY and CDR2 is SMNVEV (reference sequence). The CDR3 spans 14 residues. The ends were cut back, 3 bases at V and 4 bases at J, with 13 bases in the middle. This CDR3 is CASSLGAGRYEQYF. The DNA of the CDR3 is TGTGCCAGCAGTTTGGGGGCAGGGAGGTACGAGCAGTACTTC.

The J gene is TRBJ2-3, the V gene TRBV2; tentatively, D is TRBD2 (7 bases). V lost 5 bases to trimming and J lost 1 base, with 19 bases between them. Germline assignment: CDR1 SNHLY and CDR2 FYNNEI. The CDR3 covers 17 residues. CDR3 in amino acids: CASSPTTGGGGTDTQYF. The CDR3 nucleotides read TGTGCCAGCAGTCCAACGACAGGAGGGGGGGGCACAGATACGCAGTATTTT. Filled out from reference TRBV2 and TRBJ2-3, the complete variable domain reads EPEVTQTPSHQVTQMGQEVILRCVPISNHLYFYWYRQILGQKVEFLVSFYNNEISEKSEIFDDQFSVERPDGSNFTLKIRSTKLEDSAMYFCASSPTTGGGGTDTQYFGPGTRLTVL.

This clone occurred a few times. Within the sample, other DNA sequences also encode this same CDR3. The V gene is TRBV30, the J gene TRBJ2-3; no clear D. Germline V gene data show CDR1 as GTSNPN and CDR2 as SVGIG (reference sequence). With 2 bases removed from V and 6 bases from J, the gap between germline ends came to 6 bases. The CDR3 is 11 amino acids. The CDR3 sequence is CAWSLGDTQYF. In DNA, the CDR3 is TGTGCCTGGAGTCTCGGGGATACGCAGTATTTT.